Below are 15 T cell receptor beta chains sequenced from a single sample in a study of cytomegalovirus exposure and HLA in healthy donors. Use of 60 Vbeta and 13 Jbeta primers characterized the PCR. Libraries were prepared by immunoSEQ multiplex PCR; TCRdb keeps only in-frame clonotypes and omits some of them. The repertoire consists of about 84,000 clones, with about 60% occurring once and the leading ten covering 15%. The source material was PBMCs. Source of these receptors: a woman aged 40-49 years in good health and CMV-seropositive.

The chain has TRBV9 and TRBJ2-3; a weak D match, TRBD2 (7 bases). The germline V gene encodes CDR1 SGDLS and CDR2 YYNGEE. The CDR3 loop spans 18 amino acids. Trimming pared 0 bases from V and 0 bases from J, leaving 17 bases between. CDR3: CASSVGLRGGKSTDTQYF. The CDR3 nucleotides are TGTGCCAGCAGCGTAGGCCTAAGGGGGGGGAAGAGCACAGATACGCAGTATTTT.

This chain uses TRBV28 with TRBJ2-5, with 13 bases that match TRBD2. This CDR3 comprises 15 residues. The germline V gene has CDR1 MDHEN and CDR2 SYDVKM. Trimming took 2 bases from V and 4 from J; bases not matched to a gene: 1. In DNA form, the CDR3 reads TGTGCCAGCAGTTTAGGACTAGCGGGAGCAGAGACCCAGTACTTC. This gives the protein CASSLGLAGAETQYF.

V usage is TRBV29-1 and J usage is TRBJ1-2; no reliable D call. The CDR3 consists of 12 residues. V was pared by 8 bases and J by 2 bases, with 12 bases between. Germline assignment: CDR1 SQVTM and CDR2 ANQGSEA. The DNA of the CDR3 is TGCAGCTCTGGCGGGCCAAACTATGGCTACACCTTC. It is translated as CSSGGPNYGYTF.

The chain recombines TRBV9 with TRBJ2-5, with D possibly being TRBD1 (5 bases). TRBJ2-7 explains the end of the DNA better; the J call may be wrong. The germline V gene encodes CDR1 SGDLS and CDR2 YYNGEE. The CDR3 has 16 residues. The CDR3 spells CASSLGPSTSSYEQYF. DNA for the CDR3: TGTGCCAGCAGCTTGGGGCCCTCCACGAGCTCCTACGAGCAGTACTTC.

This clone was detected only once. This sequence joins TRBV28 and TRBJ1-5; D is uncertain. In germline, CDR1 is MDHEN, CDR2 SYDVKM. Trimming cost V 5 bases and J 15 bases, with 17 bases left between them. The CDR3 has 12 amino acids. The CDR3 spells CASSQRVPGWHF. The CDR3 coding sequence is TGTGCCAGCAGTCAACGGGTCCCCGGGTGGCATTTT.

The chain uses TRBV4-1 and TRBJ1-3, with a possible D match to TRBD1 (5 bases). From germline, CDR1 is MGHRA and CDR2 YSYEKL. Between the trimmed V and J ends, which lost 2 bases and 2 bases, there was a span of 16 bases. The CDR3 contains 17 residues. The CDR3: CASSQLFGGTPGNTIYF. The DNA for the CDR3 is TGCGCCAGCAGCCAACTATTCGGGGGGACTCCTGGAAACACCATATATTTT.

This clone has just one count. The chain links TRBV18 to TRBJ1-2; D possibly corresponds to TRBD1 (6 bases). The germline V and J ends were trimmed by 1 base and 4 bases, with 10 bases remaining between them. The CDR3 length is 14 residues. Looked up from germline, CDR1 is KGHSH and CDR2 is LQKENI. The CDR3 loop reads CASSPQGEGYGYTF. The CDR3 DNA is TGTGCCAGCTCACCACAGGGGGAAGGCTATGGCTACACCTTC.

The gene calls are TRBV6-6 and TRBJ1-5; D possibly corresponds to TRBD1 (5 bases). V dropped 4 bases and J dropped 4 bases, with 14 bases sitting between them. This CDR3 is 15 amino acids long. The V gene's germline CDR1 is MNHNY and CDR2 SVGAGI (reference sequence). CDR3 nucleotides: TGTGCCAGCAGTTTGGACACAATGGGGAATCAGCCCCAGCATTTT. Translated: CASSLDTMGNQPQHF.

The gene calls are TRBV5-1 and TRBJ1-1; the D gene is possibly TRBD1 (6 bases). The length of the CDR3 is 12 residues. The V and J ends lost 4 bases and 7 bases respectively, with 11 bases between them. In germline, CDR1 is SGHRS, CDR2 YFSETQ. The CDR3 spells CASSVQGNEAFF. Here the CDR3 DNA reads TGCGCCAGCAGCGTCCAGGGGAATGAAGCTTTCTTT.

The V call is TRBV11-2, the J call TRBJ2-7, with 10 bases fitting TRBD2. There are 15 residues in the CDR3. The germline gives CDR1 SGHAT, CDR2 FQNNGV. Trimming removed 5 bases from V and 5 bases from J; junction bases left unmatched: 9. The CDR3 nucleotides are TGTGCCAGCAGCACGGCTAGCGGGAGTGGCGACGAGCAGTACTTC. It specifies CASSTASGSGDEQYF. The complete variable domain, with remaining parts taken from reference TRBV11-2 and TRBJ2-7, reads EAGVAQSPRYKIIEKRQSVAFWCNPISGHATLYWYQQILGQGPKLLIQFQNNGVVDDSQLPKDRFSAERLKGVDSTLKIQPAKLEDSAVYLCASSTASGSGDEQYFGPGTRLTVT.

The DNA for the CDR3 is TGTGCCAGCAGCTTGTTGGGGCAGGGAGAGACCCAGTACTTC. It is translated as CASSLLGQGETQYF. The chain combines TRBV5-5 with TRBJ2-5; TRBD1 is a possible D gene (5 bases). The CDR3 consists of 14 residues. V lost 1 base and J 4 bases, leaving 11 bases between the germline ends. Germline V gene lookup returns CDR1 SGHKS and CDR2 YYEKEE (reference sequence).

This rearrangement joins TRBV6-5 to TRBJ2-1; D is possibly TRBD2 (5 bases). Germline CDR1 reads MNHEY; CDR2 reads SVGAGI. The CDR3 totals 12 residues. Trimming stripped 7 bases from V and 11 bases from J, with 15 bases between. The CDR3 DNA reads TGTGCCAGCATATCGGCGGGCCGGCAGCAGTTCTTC. It codes for CASISAGRQQFF.

As regards this clone: The sample contains more than one DNA sequence encoding this CDR3. This chain joins TRBV18 and TRBJ2-3, with 7 bases lining up with TRBD1. Trimming cost V 2 bases and J 0 bases; bases outside gene matches: 2. The CDR3 extends over 15 amino acids. Germline V gene data show CDR1 as KGHSH and CDR2 as LQKENI. The CDR3 protein is CASSPRQGSTDTQYF. The CDR3 coding sequence is TGTGCCAGCTCACCAAGACAGGGTAGCACAGATACGCAGTATTTT. The whole variable domain, remainder taken from reference TRBV18 and TRBJ2-3, is NAGVMQNPRHLVRRRGQEARLRCSPMKGHSHVYWYRQLPEEGLKFMVYLQKENIIDESGMPKERFSAEFPKEGPSILRIQQVVRGDSAAYFCASSPRQGSTDTQYFGPGTRLTVL.

The chain combines TRBV4-1 with TRBJ1-2; D is ambiguous. CDR1 and CDR2 from the germline V gene are MGHRA and YSYEKL. The CDR3 is 16 amino acids. Trimming stripped 0 bases from V and 7 bases from J, with 18 bases between. CDR3 nucleotide sequence: TGCGCCAGCAGCCAAGATGTTTCACGGCGTCCGGGTGGCTACACCTTC. Translating gives CASSQDVSRRPGGYTF.

V and J are TRBV5-1 and TRBJ1-1; the match to TRBD1 covers 7 bases. J gave up 4 bases and V 1 base, and 4 bases lay outside the gene matches. CDR3 length equals 14 residues. CDR1 and CDR2 (germline): SGHRS, YFSETQ. CDR3 in amino acids: CASSLSAGGTEAFF. DNA for the CDR3: TGCGCCAGCAGCTTGAGCGCAGGGGGCACTGAAGCTTTCTTT.